One TCR beta chain is described in this entry. Its antigen is not known. These data come from a study of cytotoxic CD8 clonotypes in ibrutinib-treated CLL. Across the study: Among the patients, approximately ten presented as relapsed/refractory and about 14 as treatment-naive; around 18 showed unmutated IGHV. Outcomes included approximately 24 partial and 2 complete responses; after median roughly 70 months, approximately 14 stayed remitted and around 12 progressed. Sequenced samples delivered averages of 250,000 to 300,000 productive templates and around 100,000 productive rearrangements. Whole-study results and caveats: Baseline levels were approached again at progression, after clonality had risen at ibrutinib response.

Using immunoSEQ multiplex PCR, the repertoire was profiled, and TCRdb retains in-frame clones only, with some absent. This table holds around 26,000 clones, about 82% found once. V was cut by 5 bases and J by 6 bases, with 8 bases left in between. The CDR3 covers 11 residues. Germline-derived CDR1 and CDR2 are SEHNR and FQNEAQ (reference sequence). The sample was PBMCs, taken after 24 months of ibrutinib treatment. The source of this sequence is a human donor with chronic lymphocytic leukemia. The chain combines TRBV7-9 with TRBJ2-7; D is unresolved. This chain's CDR3 is CASSHTVEQYF. CDR3 DNA: TGTGCCAGCAGCCACACTGTCGAGCAGTACTTC.